This T cell receptor beta chain was profiled in a study of regulatory T cells in long-lasting Graves disease. General study points: Patients whose Graves' disease persisted exhibited lower TCR diversity than those newly diagnosed.

The time point denotes: newly diagnosed GD, antithyroid drugs for less than 3 months. Researchers made the TCR library from RNA that was extracted from PBMCs. The germline CDR1 and CDR2 sequences are LNHDA and SQIVND (reference sequence). The CDR3 is 14 amino acids. V was trimmed by 2 bases and J by 5 bases, leaving 12 bases between them. This clonotype has more than one count but fewer than ten. Its specificity is unknown. Arm-PCR with iRepertoire HTBI primers amplified the CDR3 regions for these TCR beta libraries. Original analysis: Sample data revealed approximately 62 TRBV and 11 to 15 TRBJ segments. One entry per CDR3 protein, called by TCRdb with MiXCR from the multiplex PCR reads. Here the V and J calls rest on TCRdb's processing, not on the authors' analysis. The sample carries fewer than 400,000 distinct CDR3 sequences, about a sixth recorded once.

The material sequenced was peripheral blood mononuclear cells (PBMCs), taken at new diagnosis, from a patient treated with antithyroid drugs. The TCR sequence derives from a female donor with Graves disease. This chain connects TRBV19 to TRBJ2-5, with D tentatively TRBD2 (6 bases). CDR3 residues: CASSILMGGETQYF. CDR3 sequence (DNA): TGTGCCAGTAGTATATTAATGGGAGGTGAGACCCAGTACTTC.